This T cell receptor (beta chain) was sequenced during a study of shared clonotypes between healthy human individuals (dated by TCRdb to about 2020). As for the study more broadly: A couple of women and a few men aged 18 to 49 years were included in the cohort. For each donor, CD4 naive and CD4 memory were each run on three plates, CD8 naive on two plates, and CD8 memory on one plate. The study deeply sequenced blood TCR repertoires of five healthy adults to estimate repertoire size and the extent of clonotype sharing between individuals. To increase sequencing depth and limit assay-specific biases, different laboratories used diverse techniques to prepare libraries and sequence TCR repertoires. Leukapheresis yielded between about 0.9 and 9.5 billion PBMCs per donor.

The CDR3 contains 13 residues, cysteine and phenylalanine counted. The DNA shown is the 39-base CDR3, in frame from base 1. CDR1 and CDR2, looked up from the germline V gene, are ENHRY and SYGVKD. A distance of 6 bases separates the germline ends of V and J, which lose 3 bases and 1 base respectively. Using the deep immunoSEQ assay, TCR CDR3 regions were amplified from genomic DNA by multiplex PCR. Extracted genomic DNA from each cell subset was spread evenly across all wells of several immunoSEQ 96-well plates, with each plate serving as a replicate. Each replicate PCR for sorted subsets received about 0.2 ug genomic DNA, equal to about 30,000 T cell genomes. Purified libraries were measured with a Qubit 3.0 fluorometer, size-checked on a Bioanalyzer 2100, and measured again with the KAPA Library Quantification kit. A separate single-read 150-cycle Illumina NextSeq 550 flow cell was used to sequence each immunoSEQ 96-well plate. Per the authors' processing: The immunoSEQ output contained only junctional sequences without quality scores, so filtering could not match that applied to full-length reads. Sequences were annotated with PyIR, a Python wrapper for IgBLAST v1.9, and V/J genes and CDR3 were assigned using IMGT germline references. Reads were filtered out if the reads had weak V/J assignments (E-value above 1e-6), no CDR3, stop codons, out-of-frame junctions, or ambiguous translated residues. V3J clonotypes were defined as sequences sharing the same inferred V gene, J gene, and CDR3 amino acid sequence. To compute the percentage overlap between repertoires, the number of shared unique clonotypes was divided by the size of the smaller repertoire. Richness of each repertoire was evaluated using RTK rarefaction, the Chao1 estimator, and Recon v2.1 estimates of unobserved clonotypes. Generation probabilities were computed with OLGA for all TCRbeta clonotypes obtained by the gDNA method from four donors. TCRdb limited this immuneACCESS table to in-frame rearrangements with V and J called. A share of clones is missing; checked studies link under half to unresolved V genes, and the rest is unexplained. V and J calls and clone size are copied from that table; D and trimming were computed from the DNA. The sample table shows about 1 million clones, and approximately 68% are seen once. The ten largest clones represent approximately 1.5% of the sample.

The investigation overall reported the following: Higher generation probabilities were observed for clonotypes shared by all four sorted-subset donors than for non-shared clonotypes. The genetic and exposure-history diversity represented was limited by the small number of donors. Rarefaction of sorted-subset datasets indicated incomplete sequencing despite the large sequencing depth. Estimated clonotype richness was generally larger for naive than for memory subsets. Pairwise subsampling led to the expectation that sequencing depth would affect the degree of clonotype sharing among donors. Sharing across a few donors was observed for about 5% of naive CD4, less than 4% of naive CD8, over 2% of memory CD4, and roughly 0.43% of memory CD8 clonotypes. Sampling was restricted to blood, and TCR repertoires in tissue are likely to differ from TCR repertoires in blood.

Note on this clone: Its antigen is still unknown. No base qualities exist here, and no much larger clone lies one base off it.

Healthy HIV-negative adults with no recently reported acute infections or vaccinations were included as donors. Every donor was a Caucasian adult residing in Nashville, Tennessee, USA. CD4+ T cells were enriched by magnetic negative selection; naive cells were then positively selected on CD45RA, and the negative fraction formed the memory subset. Blood was collected by leukapheresis, and PBMCs were isolated by Ficoll-Histopaque density gradient centrifugation and then cryopreserved in liquid nitrogen vapor phase. Purity and quantity of every magnetically sorted T cell population were checked by analytical flow cytometry. From each sorted fraction, genomic DNA was isolated and quantified by UV absorbance on a Nanodrop 2000c.

The rearrangement combines TRBV10-3 with TRBJ1-1, with an unclear D gene assignment. The sample was memory CD4+ T cells sorted from blood. The cell subset or site label, read with the paper, signifies: CD45RA-negative fraction. The source is a man aged 18 to 29 in good health. In nucleotide form, the sequence is TGTGCCATCAGTGACACGGCGAACACTGAAGCTTTCTTT. Its coded protein is CAISDTANTEAFF.